This T cell receptor (beta chain) was captured by sequencing in a study of blood T cell repertoires in COVID-19. Resolution of symptoms, clearance, or two negative PCRs was present in recovered Cohort 3 donors. CDR3 length: 13 residues. The germline V gene encodes CDR1 KGHSH and CDR2 LQKENI. V lost 5 bases, J lost 8 bases, and 15 bases lay in between. Some clones are missing from TCRdb's copy, which holds only in-frame ones; the method was immunoSEQ multiplex PCR. The sample lists more than 300,000 clones, 70% to 90% occurring once. This clone was recorded only once. Sequencing was carried out using PBMCs or T cells enriched from blood (not recorded which). The TCR comes from a woman under 30 who had recovered from COVID-19. The V call is TRBV18, the J call TRBJ1-2; tentatively, D is TRBD1 (5 bases). The CDR3 loop reads CASSADRVDGYTF. In DNA form, the CDR3 reads TGTGCCAGCTCAGCCGACAGAGTCGACGGCTACACCTTC.